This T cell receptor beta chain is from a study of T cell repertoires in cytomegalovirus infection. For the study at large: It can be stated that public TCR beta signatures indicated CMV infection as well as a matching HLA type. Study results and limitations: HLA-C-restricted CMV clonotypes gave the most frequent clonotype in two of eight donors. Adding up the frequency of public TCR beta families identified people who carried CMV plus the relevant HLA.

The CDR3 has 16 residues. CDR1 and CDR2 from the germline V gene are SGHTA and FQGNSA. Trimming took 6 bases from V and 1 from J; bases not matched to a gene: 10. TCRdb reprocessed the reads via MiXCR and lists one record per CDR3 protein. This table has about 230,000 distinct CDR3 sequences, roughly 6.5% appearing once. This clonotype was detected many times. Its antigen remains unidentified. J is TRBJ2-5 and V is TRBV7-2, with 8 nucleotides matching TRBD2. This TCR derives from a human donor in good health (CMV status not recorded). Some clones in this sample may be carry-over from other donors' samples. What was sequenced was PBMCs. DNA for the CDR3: TGTGCCAGCAGATATACAGGAGCGGGAGCCCAAGAGACCCAGTACTTC. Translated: CASRYTGAGAQETQYF.